Below are 17 T cell receptor beta chains sequenced from a single sample in a study of blood T cell repertoires in COVID-19. Generated by immunoSEQ multiplex PCR, the TCRdb table keeps only in-frame clones and is missing some. Found here are over 85,000 clones, around 81% of them singletons; the top ten hold roughly 2.2%. The sample was peripheral blood. The source is a woman in her 70s with acute or convalescent COVID-19.

J is TRBJ1-1 and V is TRBV5-1; weak D call: TRBD1 (6 bases). Trimming removed 4 bases from V and 2 bases from J, with 12 bases in between. In germline, CDR1 is SGHRS, CDR2 YFSETQ. The length of the CDR3 is 14 residues. The CDR3 loop is CASSQAGANTEAFF. The CDR3 DNA reads TGCGCCAGCAGCCAGGCGGGGGCCAACACTGAAGCTTTCTTT.

The genes are TRBV5-4 and TRBJ2-5; 12 nucleotides match TRBD2. Trimming at V came to 3 bases and at J to 0 bases, leaving 6 bases not matched to a gene. CDR3 size: 17 residues. Germline V gene lookup returns CDR1 SGHNT and CDR2 YYREEE (reference sequence). In DNA, the CDR3 is TGTGCCAGCAGCTACCAGCGGACTAGCGGGAACCAAGAGACCCAGTACTTC. This gives the protein CASSYQRTSGNQETQYF.

The rearrangement joins TRBV6-5 to TRBJ1-1; D not certain. Per germline, CDR1 MNHEY and CDR2 SVGAGI. The CDR3 totals 11 residues. The V end lost 7 bases, the J end lost 5 bases, and 8 bases lay between the germline ends. CDR3 nucleotides: TGTGCCAGCACCGGGTGGACTGAAGCTTTCTTT. Translation gives CASTGWTEAFF.

The CDR3 region is CASSLGRVNEQFF. The CDR3 region has the DNA TGTGCCAGCAGCTTAGGACGGGTCAATGAGCAGTTCTTC. This chain uses TRBV7-2 with TRBJ2-1; D unclear. Germline V gene lookup returns CDR1 SGHTA and CDR2 FQGNSA. The CDR3 runs 13 residues. V was trimmed by 1 base and J by 6 bases, leaving 7 bases between them. Full variable domain (rest looked up from reference TRBV7-2 and TRBJ2-1): GAGVSQSPSNKVTEKGKDVELRCDPISGHTALYWYRQSLGQGLEFLIYFQGNSAPDKSGLPSDRFSAERTGGSVSTLTIQRTQQEDSAVYLCASSLGRVNEQFFGPGTRLTVL.

The rearrangement links TRBV18 to TRBJ2-1, with 9 bases lining up with TRBD1. J gave up 5 bases and V 2 bases, and 4 bases lay outside the gene matches. CDR1 and CDR2 (germline): KGHSH, LQKENI. The CDR3 runs 15 residues. CDR3 sequence reads: CASSPIGTGNNEQFF. For the CDR3, the DNA is TGTGCCAGCTCACCAATTGGGACAGGGAACAATGAGCAGTTCTTC.

The rearrangement links TRBV24-1 to TRBJ2-7, with a tentative D call TRBD2 (6 bases). Germline loops: CDR1 KGHDR, CDR2 SFDVKD. Trimming stripped 4 bases from V and 7 bases from J, with 16 bases between. The CDR3 runs to 14 residues. The CDR3 DNA reads as TGTGCCACCAGTGACCTCGGTCCAGGAGGGGAGCAGTACTTC. The encoded protein is CATSDLGPGGEQYF.

This clone was detected once. The CDR3 protein is CASSGTGGRNEQYF. The CDR3 region has the DNA TGTGCCAGTAGTGGTACAGGGGGGAGGAACGAGCAGTACTTC. The chain combines TRBV19 with TRBJ2-7; 8 bases fit TRBD1. V lost 5 bases and J lost 5; bases outside the gene matches: 8. CDR3 size: 14 residues. Germline V CDR1 and CDR2: LNHDA, SQIVND (reference sequence). The full variable domain, completed using reference TRBV19 and TRBJ2-7, is DGGITQSPKYLFRKEGQNVTLSCEQNLNHDAMYWYRQDPGQGLRLIYYSQIVNDFQKGDIAEGYSVSREKKESFPLTVTSAQKNPTAFYLCASSGTGGRNEQYFGPGTRLTVT.

The chain recombines TRBV9 with TRBJ2-5; TRBD2 matches 10 bases. Losses at the gene ends were 0 bases for V and 1 base for J; bases not matched to a gene: 3. CDR1 and CDR2 from the germline V gene are SGDLS and YYNGEE. The CDR3 is 16 residues long. The CDR3 sequence is CASSVVSGGGQETQYF. The CDR3 DNA follows: TGTGCCAGCAGCGTAGTGAGCGGGGGGGGCCAAGAGACCCAGTACTTC. Full variable domain (outside the CDR3, taken from reference TRBV9 and TRBJ2-5): DSGVTQTPKHLITATGQRVTLRCSPRSGDLSVYWYQQSLDQGLQFLIQYYNGEERAKGNILERFSAQQFPDLHSELNLSSLELGDSALYFCASSVVSGGGQETQYFGPGTRLLVL.

The chain couples TRBV19 to TRBJ1-5; TRBD1 is a possible D gene (5 bases). Per the germline V gene, CDR1 is LNHDA and CDR2 is SQIVND (reference sequence). There are 15 residues in the CDR3. The V gene lost 5 bases and the J gene lost 5 bases, with 16 bases spanning the gap. The CDR3 loop reads CASSSVGGFYQPQHF. CDR3 sequence (DNA): TGTGCCAGTAGTTCTGTCGGGGGGTTCTATCAGCCCCAGCATTTT.

This rearrangement joins TRBV6-6 to TRBJ1-4; D is uncertain. Trimming stripped 5 bases from V and 5 bases from J, with 15 bases between. CDR1 MNHNY and CDR2 SVGAGI come from the germline V gene (reference sequence). CDR3 length: 15 residues. CDR3 amino acids: CASSLDRGSNEKLFF. DNA of the CDR3: TGTGCCAGCAGTCTCGATCGGGGTTCGAATGAAAAACTGTTTTTT.

This chain uses TRBV6-1 with TRBJ2-5; tentatively, D is TRBD1 (6 bases). Trimming removed 0 bases at V and 2 bases at J, with 7 bases between. The CDR3 consists of 14 residues. Looked up from germline, CDR1 is MNHNS and CDR2 is SASEGT. Here the CDR3 DNA reads TGTGCCAGCAGTGAAGCGGGGACACAAGAGACCCAGTACTTC. Protein product: CASSEAGTQETQYF.

The rearrangement links TRBV18 to TRBJ1-1, with D tentatively TRBD1 (5 bases). Per the germline V gene, CDR1 is KGHSH and CDR2 is LQKENI. The CDR3 length is 14 residues. V lost 6 bases and J 3 bases, leaving 14 bases between the germline ends. CDR3 coding DNA: TGTGCCAGCTCCCCCCAGGGTCGGGACACTGAAGCTTTCTTT. Its protein product is CASSPQGRDTEAFF. The whole variable domain, filled in from reference TRBV18 and TRBJ1-1, reads NAGVMQNPRHLVRRRGQEARLRCSPMKGHSHVYWYRQLPEEGLKFMVYLQKENIIDESGMPKERFSAEFPKEGPSILRIQQVVRGDSAAYFCASSPQGRDTEAFFGQGTRLTVV.

The rearrangement uses TRBV5-1 and TRBJ1-4; D perhaps matches TRBD1 (6 bases). The CDR3 is 14 amino acids. Germline values: CDR1 SGHRS, CDR2 YFSETQ. Trimming shortened V by 0 bases and J by 7 bases, and 10 bases separated the two germline ends. CDR3 nucleotides: TGCGCCAGCAGCTTGGGGCAGGGGTCTGAAAAACTGTTTTTT. Translating it yields CASSLGQGSEKLFF.

The V call is TRBV12-3 or TRBV12-4, the J call TRBJ1-3; D gene ambiguous. The CDR3 runs to 13 residues. Trimming shortened V by 8 bases and J by 0 bases, and 8 bases separated the two germline ends. CDR3 amino acids: CASGPSSGNTIYF. The CDR3, as DNA: TGTGCCAGCGGCCCATCCTCTGGAAACACCATATATTTT.

V gene TRBV30 combines with J gene TRBJ1-5; TRBD1 aligns across 8 bases. CDR1 is GTSNPN and CDR2 is SVGIG in the germline V gene (reference sequence). J lost 3 bases, V lost 4 bases, and 8 bases had no gene match. The CDR3 length is 15 residues. The DNA of the CDR3 is TGTGCCTGGAAACTGGCAGGGGGCTTCAATCAGCCCCAGCATTTT. This gives the protein CAWKLAGGFNQPQHF.

The chain joins TRBV30 to TRBJ1-4; possible D gene TRBD1, 5 bases. V dropped 1 base and J dropped 7 bases, with 16 bases sitting between them. CDR1 and CDR2 (germline): GTSNPN, SVGIG (reference sequence). This CDR3 has 15 amino acids. CDR3 sequence reads: CAWSAPGGASEKLFF. CDR3 nucleotide sequence: TGTGCCTGGAGTGCCCCCGGGGGAGCGAGTGAAAAACTGTTTTTT. Complete variable domain (other parts from reference TRBV30 and TRBJ1-4): SQTIHQWPATLVQPVGSPLSLECTVEGTSNPNLYWYRQAAGRGLQLLFYSVGIGQISSEVPQNLSASRPQDRQFILSSKKLLLSDSGFYLCAWSAPGGASEKLFFGSGTQLSVL.

In this sample, this clone turned up a few times. The chain links TRBV5-1 to TRBJ1-1; D is ambiguous. V lost 4 bases to trimming and J lost 0 bases, with 10 bases between them. The CDR3 extends over 14 amino acids. Germline-derived CDR1 and CDR2 are SGHRS and YFSETQ. This CDR3 reads CASSLFGVNTEAFF. The CDR3 region has the DNA TGCGCCAGCAGCCTCTTCGGGGTGAACACTGAAGCTTTCTTT.